This record concerns one T cell receptor (beta chain) sequence. Per the study methods: Amplification of reference gene primers was used by the study to estimate nucleated cell counts. Profiling relied on immunoSEQ multiplex PCR, and the TCRdb table lists in-frame clones only, not all of them. V, J and clone size were drawn from that table, and D and trimming were deduced from the DNA. The sample carries 50,000 to 65,000 clones, approximately 86% recorded once. The data were taken from a study of blood T cell repertoires in COVID-19. Study-level background: The samples span acute and convalescent COVID-19 from the United States, Italy and Spain. Sources were T cells, B-cell-depleted T cells, or PBMCs; the material itself was cDNA or gDNA.

Germline V gene data show CDR1 as SGHTA and CDR2 as FQGNSA. The CDR3 loop spans 15 amino acids. J lost 4 bases, V lost 5 bases, and 7 bases had no gene match. The sample comprised peripheral blood. The clonotype comes from a man aged 65 to 79 with acute or convalescent COVID-19. The V gene is TRBV7-2, the J gene TRBJ2-1, with 8 bases lining up with TRBD1. For the CDR3, the DNA is TGTGCCAGCAGCCCAGACAGGGGAGAGTACAATGAGCAGTTCTTC. Its translation: CASSPDRGEYNEQFF.